The source of this T cell receptor beta chain is a study of blood T cell repertoires in COVID-19. On the study more broadly: Sample material is recorded as cDNA or gDNA derived from T cells, B-cell-depleted T cells, or PBMCs.

Repertoires were generated with immunoSEQ multiplex PCR, while TCRdb's copy carries only in-frame clones and drops some. This sample has 150,000 to 200,000 clones; roughly 87% occur once, and the top ten carry 5%. This CDR3 is 15 amino acids long. CDR1 is LGHDT, CDR2 YNNKEL, per germline (reference sequence). V dropped 5 bases and J dropped 7; count of bases not matched to a gene: 8. The chain links TRBV3-1 (or the pseudogene TRBV3-2) to TRBJ1-6, with 7 bases matching TRBD1. This clonotype was obtained from a human donor in a cohort sampled during active COVID-19. Sample: peripheral blood. CDR3 region: CASSEPGQTNSPLHF. The CDR3 coding sequence is TGTGCCAGCAGCGAACCGGGACAGACGAATTCACCCCTCCACTTT.